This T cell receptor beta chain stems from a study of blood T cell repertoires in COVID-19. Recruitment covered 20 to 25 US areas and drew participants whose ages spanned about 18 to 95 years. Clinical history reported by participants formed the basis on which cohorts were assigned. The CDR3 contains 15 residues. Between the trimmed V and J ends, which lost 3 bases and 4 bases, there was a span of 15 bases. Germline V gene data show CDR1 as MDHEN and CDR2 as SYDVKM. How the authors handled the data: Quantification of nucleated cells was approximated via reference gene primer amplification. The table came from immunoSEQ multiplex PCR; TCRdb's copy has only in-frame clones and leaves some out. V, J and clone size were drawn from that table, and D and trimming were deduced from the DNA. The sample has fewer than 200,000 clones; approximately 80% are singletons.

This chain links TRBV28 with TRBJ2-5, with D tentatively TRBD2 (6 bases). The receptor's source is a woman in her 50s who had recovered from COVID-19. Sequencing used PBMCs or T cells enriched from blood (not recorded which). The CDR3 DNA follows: TGTGCCAGCAGTTTTGTGGGGGGAGAGGGAGAGACCCAGTACTTC. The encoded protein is CASSFVGGEGETQYF.